The 2 T cell receptor beta chains listed next were all sequenced from one sample in a study of blood T cell repertoires in COVID-19. The method was immunoSEQ multiplex PCR; TCRdb's version includes in-frame clones alone and lacks a portion of them. The sample shows more than 100,000 clones, about 80% of them seen only once. The sequenced sample was peripheral blood. The receptors come from an elderly woman with acute or convalescent COVID-19.

The genes are TRBV28 and TRBJ1-1; 10 bases agree with TRBD1. The germline V gene encodes CDR1 MDHEN and CDR2 SYDVKM. This CDR3 is 13 amino acids long. V dropped 6 bases and J dropped 9; count of bases not matched to a gene: 7. CDR3 in DNA: TGTGCCAGCAGCTTAGGGGACAGGGGTAAAGCTTTCTTT. Translated, it gives CASSLGDRGKAFF.

Regarding this clone: At one boundary the junction diverges from the germline segment, which might be a read error. V and J are TRBV7-7 and TRBJ2-5, with 9 bases matching TRBD2. CDR3 length equals 16 residues. Germline V gene data show CDR1 as SSHAT and CDR2 as FNYEAQ (reference sequence). CDR3 sequence (DNA): TGTGCTAGCAGCTTCGGGGCGGGAGGGCCAGGAGAGACCCAGTACTTC. This gives the protein CASSFGAGGPGETQYF.